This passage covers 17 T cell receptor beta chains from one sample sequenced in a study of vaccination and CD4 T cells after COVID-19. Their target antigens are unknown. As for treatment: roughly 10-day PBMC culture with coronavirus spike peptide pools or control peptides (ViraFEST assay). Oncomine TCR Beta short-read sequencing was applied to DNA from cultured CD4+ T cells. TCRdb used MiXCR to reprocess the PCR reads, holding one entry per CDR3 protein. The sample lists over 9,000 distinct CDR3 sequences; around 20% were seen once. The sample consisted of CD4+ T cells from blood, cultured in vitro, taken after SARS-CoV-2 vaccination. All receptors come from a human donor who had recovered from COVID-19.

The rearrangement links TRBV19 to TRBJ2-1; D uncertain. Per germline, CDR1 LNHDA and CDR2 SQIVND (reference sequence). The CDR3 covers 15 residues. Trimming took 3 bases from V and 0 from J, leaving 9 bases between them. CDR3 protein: CASSILESSYNEQFF. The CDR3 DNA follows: TGTGCCAGTAGTATCCTGGAGAGCTCCTACAATGAGCAGTTCTTC.

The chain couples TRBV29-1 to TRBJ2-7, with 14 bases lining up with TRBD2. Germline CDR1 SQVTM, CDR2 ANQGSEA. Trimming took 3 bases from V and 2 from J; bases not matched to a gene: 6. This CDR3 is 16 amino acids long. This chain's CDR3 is CSVDGTSGRRPYEQYF. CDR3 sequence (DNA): TGCAGCGTTGATGGGACTAGCGGGAGACGCCCCTACGAGCAGTACTTC.

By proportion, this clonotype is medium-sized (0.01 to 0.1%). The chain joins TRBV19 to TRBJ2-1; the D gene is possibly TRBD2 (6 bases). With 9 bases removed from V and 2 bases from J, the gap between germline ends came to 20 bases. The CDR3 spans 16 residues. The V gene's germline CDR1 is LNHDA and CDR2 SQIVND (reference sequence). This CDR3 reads CASAIRAEGTYNEQFF. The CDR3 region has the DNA TGTGCCAGCGCGATAAGGGCGGAGGGGACCTACAATGAGCAGTTCTTC.

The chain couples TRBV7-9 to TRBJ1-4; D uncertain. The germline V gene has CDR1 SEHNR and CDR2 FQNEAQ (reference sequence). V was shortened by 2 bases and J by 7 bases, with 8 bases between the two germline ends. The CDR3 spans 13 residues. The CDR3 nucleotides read TGTGCCAGCAGCTTAATAGGGATTGAAAAACTGTTTTTT. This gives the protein CASSLIGIEKLFF.

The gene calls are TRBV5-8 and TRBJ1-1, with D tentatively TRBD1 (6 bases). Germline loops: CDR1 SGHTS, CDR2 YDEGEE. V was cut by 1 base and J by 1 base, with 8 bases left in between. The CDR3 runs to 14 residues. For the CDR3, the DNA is TGTGCCAGCAGCTTGACAGGGTGGAACACTGAAGCTTTCTTT. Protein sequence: CASSLTGWNTEAFF.

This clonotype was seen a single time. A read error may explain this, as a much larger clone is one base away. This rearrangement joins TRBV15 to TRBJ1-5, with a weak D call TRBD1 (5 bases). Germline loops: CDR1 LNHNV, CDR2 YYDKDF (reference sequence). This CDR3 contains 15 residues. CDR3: CATSRDLARGQPRHF. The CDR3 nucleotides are TGTGCCACCAGCAGAGATCTAGCGAGGGGCCAGCCCCGGCATTTT.

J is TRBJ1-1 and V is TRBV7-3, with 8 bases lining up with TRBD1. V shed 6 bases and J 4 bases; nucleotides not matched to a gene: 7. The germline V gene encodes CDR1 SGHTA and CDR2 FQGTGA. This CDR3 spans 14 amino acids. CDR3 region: CASRPGGKGTEAFF. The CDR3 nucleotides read TGTGCCAGCAGACCAGGGGGCAAGGGCACTGAAGCTTTCTTT.

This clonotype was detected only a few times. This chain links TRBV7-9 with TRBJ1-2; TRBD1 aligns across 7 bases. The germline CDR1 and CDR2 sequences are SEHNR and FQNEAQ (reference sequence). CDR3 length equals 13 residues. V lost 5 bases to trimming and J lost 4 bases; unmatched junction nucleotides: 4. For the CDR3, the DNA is TGTGCCAGCAGCGAAACAGGGGTCTATGGCTACACCTTC. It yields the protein CASSETGVYGYTF.

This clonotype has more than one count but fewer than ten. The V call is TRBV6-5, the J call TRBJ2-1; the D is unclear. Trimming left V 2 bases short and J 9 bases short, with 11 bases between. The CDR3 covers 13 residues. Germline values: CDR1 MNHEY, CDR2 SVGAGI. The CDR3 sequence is CASSYVGLSEQFF. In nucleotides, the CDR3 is TGTGCCAGCAGTTACGTAGGCTTAAGTGAGCAGTTCTTC.

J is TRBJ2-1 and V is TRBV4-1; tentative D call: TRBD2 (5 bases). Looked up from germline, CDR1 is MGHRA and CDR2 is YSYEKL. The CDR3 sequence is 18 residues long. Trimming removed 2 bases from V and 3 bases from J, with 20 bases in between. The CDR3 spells CASSQKALFSGDYNEQFF. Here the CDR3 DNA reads TGCGCCAGCAGCCAAAAGGCCCTATTCTCCGGGGACTACAATGAGCAGTTCTTC.

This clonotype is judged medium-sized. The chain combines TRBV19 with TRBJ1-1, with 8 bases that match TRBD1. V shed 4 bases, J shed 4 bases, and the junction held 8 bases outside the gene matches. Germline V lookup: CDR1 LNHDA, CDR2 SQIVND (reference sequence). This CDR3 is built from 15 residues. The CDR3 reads CASSRFGQGSTEAFF. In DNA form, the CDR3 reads TGTGCCAGTAGTAGGTTCGGACAGGGAAGCACTGAAGCTTTCTTT.

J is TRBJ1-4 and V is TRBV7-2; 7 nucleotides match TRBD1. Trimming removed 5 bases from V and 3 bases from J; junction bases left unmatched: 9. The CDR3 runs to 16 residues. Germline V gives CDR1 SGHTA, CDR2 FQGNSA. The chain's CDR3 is CASSQQGGLANEKLFF. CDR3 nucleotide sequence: TGTGCCAGCAGCCAGCAAGGGGGCCTGGCTAATGAAAAACTGTTTTTT.

This CDR3 reads CASSTSFGDRAQPQHF. For the CDR3, the DNA is TGTGCCAGCAGTACCTCTTTCGGGGACAGGGCTCAGCCCCAGCATTTT. J is TRBJ1-5 and V is TRBV12-3 or TRBV12-4; 9 bases line up with TRBD1. V dropped 5 bases and J dropped 6; count of bases not matched to a gene: 11. The CDR3 runs 16 residues.

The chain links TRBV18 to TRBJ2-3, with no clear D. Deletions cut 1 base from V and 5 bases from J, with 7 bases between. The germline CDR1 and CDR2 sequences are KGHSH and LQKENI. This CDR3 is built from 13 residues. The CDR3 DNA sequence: TGTGCCAGCTCACCACAAACGAGAGATACGCAGTATTTT. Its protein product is CASSPQTRDTQYF.

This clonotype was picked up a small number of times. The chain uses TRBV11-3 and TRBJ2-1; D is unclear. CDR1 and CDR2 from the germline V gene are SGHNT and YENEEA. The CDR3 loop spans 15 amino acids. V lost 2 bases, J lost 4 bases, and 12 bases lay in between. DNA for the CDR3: TGTGCCAGCAGCTTACAACGAAGAAGTTACAATGAGCAGTTCTTC. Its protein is CASSLQRRSYNEQFF.

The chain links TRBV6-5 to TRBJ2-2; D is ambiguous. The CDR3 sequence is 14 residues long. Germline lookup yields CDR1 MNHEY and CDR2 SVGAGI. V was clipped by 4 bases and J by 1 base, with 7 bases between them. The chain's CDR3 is CASSSRQNTGELFF. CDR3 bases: TGTGCCAGCAGTTCCCGACAGAACACCGGGGAGCTGTTTTTT.

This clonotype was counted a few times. CDR3 sequence (DNA): TGTGCCAGCAGCTTACGAGTCGGCGGATCGCCGAACACTGAAGCTTTCTTT. Translating it yields CASSLRVGGSPNTEAFF. V is TRBV11-2 and J is TRBJ1-1; D is uncertain. V was shortened by 2 bases and J by 1 base, with 17 bases between the two germline ends. From germline, CDR1 is SGHAT and CDR2 FQNNGV. The CDR3 runs 17 residues.